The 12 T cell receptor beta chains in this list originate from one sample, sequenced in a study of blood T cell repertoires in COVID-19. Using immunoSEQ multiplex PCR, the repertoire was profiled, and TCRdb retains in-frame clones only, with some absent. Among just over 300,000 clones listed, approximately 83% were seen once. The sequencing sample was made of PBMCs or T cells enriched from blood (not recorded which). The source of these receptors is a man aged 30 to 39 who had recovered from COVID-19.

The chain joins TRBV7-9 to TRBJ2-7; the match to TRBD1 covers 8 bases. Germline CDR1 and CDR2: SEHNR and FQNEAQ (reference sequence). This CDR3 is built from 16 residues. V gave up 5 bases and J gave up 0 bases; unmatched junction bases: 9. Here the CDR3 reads CASSGSFGQGSYEQYF. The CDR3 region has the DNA TGTGCCAGCAGCGGATCATTTGGACAGGGCTCCTACGAGCAGTACTTC. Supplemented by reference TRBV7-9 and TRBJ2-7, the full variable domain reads DTGVSQNPRHKITKRGQNVTFRCDPISEHNRLYWYRQTLGQGPEFLTYFQNEAQLEKSRLLSDRFSAERPKGSFSTLEIQRTEQGDSAMYLCASSGSFGQGSYEQYFGPGTRLTVT.

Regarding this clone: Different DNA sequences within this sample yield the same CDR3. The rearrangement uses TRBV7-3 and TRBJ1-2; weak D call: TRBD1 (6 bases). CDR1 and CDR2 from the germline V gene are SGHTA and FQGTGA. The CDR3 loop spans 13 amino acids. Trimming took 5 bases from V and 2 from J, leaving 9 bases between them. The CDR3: CASSPDRNYGYTF. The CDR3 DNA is TGTGCCAGCAGCCCGGACAGAAACTATGGCTACACCTTC. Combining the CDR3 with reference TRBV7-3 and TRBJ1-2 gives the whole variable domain GAGVSQTPSNKVTEKGKYVELRCDPISGHTALYWYRQSLGQGPEFLIYFQGTGAADDSGLPNDRFFAVRPEGSVSTLKIQRTERGDSAVYLCASSPDRNYGYTFGSGTRLTVV.

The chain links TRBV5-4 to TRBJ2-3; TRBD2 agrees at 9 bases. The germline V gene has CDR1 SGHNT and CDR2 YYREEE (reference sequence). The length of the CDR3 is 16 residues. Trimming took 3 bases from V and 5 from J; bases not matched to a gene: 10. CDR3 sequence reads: CASSSPASGGLDTQYF. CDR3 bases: TGTGCCAGCAGCTCCCCGGCCAGCGGGGGGTTAGATACGCAGTATTTT.

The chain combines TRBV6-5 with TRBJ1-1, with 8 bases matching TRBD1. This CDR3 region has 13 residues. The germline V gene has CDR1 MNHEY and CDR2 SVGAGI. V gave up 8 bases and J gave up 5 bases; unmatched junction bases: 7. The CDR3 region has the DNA TGTGCCAGCGGATGGACAGGGACTACTGAAGCTTTCTTT. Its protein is CASGWTGTTEAFF.

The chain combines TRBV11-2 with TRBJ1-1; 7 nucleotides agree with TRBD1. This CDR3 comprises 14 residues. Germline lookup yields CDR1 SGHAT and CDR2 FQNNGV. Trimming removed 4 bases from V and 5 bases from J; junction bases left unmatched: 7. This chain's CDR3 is CASSSGGGRTEAFF. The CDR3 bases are TGTGCCAGCAGCTCAGGAGGGGGCCGAACTGAAGCTTTCTTT.

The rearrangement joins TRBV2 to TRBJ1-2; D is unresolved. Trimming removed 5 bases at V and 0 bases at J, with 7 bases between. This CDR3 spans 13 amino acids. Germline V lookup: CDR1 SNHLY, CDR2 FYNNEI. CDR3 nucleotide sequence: TGTGCCAGCAGTTGGTCAGCTAACTATGGCTACACCTTC. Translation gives CASSWSANYGYTF. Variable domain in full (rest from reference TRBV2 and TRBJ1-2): EPEVTQTPSHQVTQMGQEVILRCVPISNHLYFYWYRQILGQKVEFLVSFYNNEISEKSEIFDDQFSVERPDGSNFTLKIRSTKLEDSAMYFCASSWSANYGYTFGSGTRLTVV.

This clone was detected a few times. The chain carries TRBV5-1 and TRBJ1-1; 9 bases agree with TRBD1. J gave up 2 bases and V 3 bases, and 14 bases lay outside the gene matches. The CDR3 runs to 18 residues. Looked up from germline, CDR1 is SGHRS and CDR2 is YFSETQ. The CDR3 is CASSSIRDRAWKNTEAFF. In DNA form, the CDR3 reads TGCGCCAGCAGCTCGATCCGGGACAGGGCATGGAAAAACACTGAAGCTTTCTTT.

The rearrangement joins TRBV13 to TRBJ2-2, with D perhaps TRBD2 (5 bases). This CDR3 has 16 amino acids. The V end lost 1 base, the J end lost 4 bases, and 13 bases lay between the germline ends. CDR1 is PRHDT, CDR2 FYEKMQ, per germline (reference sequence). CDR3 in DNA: TGTGCCAGCAGCTTAGCTCCGGAAGAGGGCACCGGGGAGCTGTTTTTT. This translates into CASSLAPEEGTGELFF.

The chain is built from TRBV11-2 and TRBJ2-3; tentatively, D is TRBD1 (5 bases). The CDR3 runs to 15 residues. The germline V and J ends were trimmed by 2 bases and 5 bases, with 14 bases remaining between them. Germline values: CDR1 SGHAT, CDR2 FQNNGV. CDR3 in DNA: TGTGCCAGCAGCTTACTAGGCAGGGCAAAAGATACGCAGTATTTT. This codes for CASSLLGRAKDTQYF. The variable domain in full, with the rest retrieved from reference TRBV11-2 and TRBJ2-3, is EAGVAQSPRYKIIEKRQSVAFWCNPISGHATLYWYQQILGQGPKLLIQFQNNGVVDDSQLPKDRFSAERLKGVDSTLKIQPAKLEDSAVYLCASSLLGRAKDTQYFGPGTRLTVL.

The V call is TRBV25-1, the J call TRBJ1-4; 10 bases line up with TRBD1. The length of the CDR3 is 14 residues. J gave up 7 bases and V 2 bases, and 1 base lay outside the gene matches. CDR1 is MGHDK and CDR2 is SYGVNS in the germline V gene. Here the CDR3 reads CASSERQGAEKLFF. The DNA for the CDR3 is TGTGCCAGCAGTGAACGACAGGGGGCTGAAAAACTGTTTTTT.

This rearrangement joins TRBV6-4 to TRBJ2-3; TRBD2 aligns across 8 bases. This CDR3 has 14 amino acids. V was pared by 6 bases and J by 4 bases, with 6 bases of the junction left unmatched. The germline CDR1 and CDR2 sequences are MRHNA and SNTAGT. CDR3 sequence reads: CASRPGGDSDTQYF. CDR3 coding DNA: TGTGCCAGCAGACCCGGGGGGGATTCAGATACGCAGTATTTT.

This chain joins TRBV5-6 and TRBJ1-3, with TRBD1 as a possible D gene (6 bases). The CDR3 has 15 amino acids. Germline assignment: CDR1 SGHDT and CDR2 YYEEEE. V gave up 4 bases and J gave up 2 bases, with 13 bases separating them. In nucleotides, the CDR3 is TGTGCCAGCAGCACTGCGGGGGGGCCTGGAAACACCATATATTTT. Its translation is CASSTAGGPGNTIYF. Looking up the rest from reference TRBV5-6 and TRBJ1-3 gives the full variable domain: DAGVTQSPTHLIKTRGQQVTLRCSPKSGHDTVSWYQQALGQGPQFIFQYYEEEERQRGNFPDRFSGHQFPNYSSELNVNALLLGDSALYLCASSTAGGPGNTIYFGEGSWLTVV.